The clone carrying this T cell receptor (beta chain) appeared a few times. The data were taken from a study of blood T cells in healthy people across ages. Using a J-beta primer mix together with a sample-barcoded 5' primer, a second PCR was run for roughly 6 to 12 cycles. From the 5' RACE reads, TCRdb called clonotypes with MiXCR, one entry per CDR3 protein. The repertoire consists of fewer than 900,000 distinct CDR3 sequences, with roughly 50% occurring once and the leading ten covering around a third. The material sequenced was blood. This sequence was found in a woman aged 60-75 years in good health.

This CDR3 is CSAIWGTYGYTF. CDR3 DNA: TGCAGTGCTATATGGGGTACCTATGGCTACACCTTC. The gene calls are TRBV20-1 and TRBJ1-2; D gene unclear. Germline V CDR1 and CDR2: DFQATT, SNEGSKA (reference sequence). This CDR3 comprises 12 residues. The germline V and J ends were trimmed by 4 bases and 4 bases, with 10 bases remaining between them.